The T cell receptor (beta chain) described here comes from a study of T cell changes during pregnancy in multiple sclerosis. This table comes from immunoSEQ multiplex PCR, and its TCRdb copy is limited to in-frame clones, with some not included. This table has about 110,000 clones, 75% to 95% appearing once. Germline V lookup: CDR1 MGHDK, CDR2 SYGVNS. The CDR3 length is 12 residues. Deletions cut 4 bases from V and 3 bases from J, with 7 bases between. The sequencing here drew on peripheral blood, taken before pregnancy. The genes are TRBV25-1 and TRBJ2-7, with a tentative D call TRBD2 (5 bases). The sequence was collected from a female donor with multiple sclerosis, enrolled in a pregnancy study. The CDR3, as DNA: TGTGCCAGCAGTGCGGGGAACTACGAGCAGTACTTC. It encodes CASSAGNYEQYF.